Below are 18 T cell receptor beta chains sequenced from a single sample in a study of tumor-infiltrating lymphocytes in primary liver carcinoma. cDNA specific to TCR beta was made from approximately 0.55 ug of total RNA, with a constant-region primer employed for priming. Libraries covering TCR beta were generated through three nested multiplex PCR rounds (using a slightly modified ARM-PCR). Both of the initial two PCR rounds ran for about 11 cycles and employed TRBV1-TRBV30 forward primers alongside a C-beta reverse primer. TCRdb used MiXCR to reprocess the multiplex PCR reads, holding one entry per CDR3 protein. The profile shows roughly 70,000 distinct CDR3 sequences, 71% of them singletons. The source material, about 18-33 mg of unsorted bulk tissue, was used to co-extract RNA and DNA. The sample consisted of liver tumor tissue from sampling region 4. The subset here: tumor region T4, right-lateral pole. Every receptor here comes from a man in his forties with primary liver carcinoma and hepatitis B virus infection.

This clonotype was found many times. The chain joins TRBV12-5 to TRBJ2-3, with 8 bases lining up with TRBD2. The CDR3 extends over 15 amino acids. Germline CDR1 and CDR2: LGHNT and FRNRAP. Trimming at V came to 6 bases and at J to 4 bases, leaving 9 bases not matched to a gene. The CDR3 spells CASGRAGDGPDTQYF. CDR3 sequence (DNA): TGTGCTAGTGGCAGAGCGGGAGATGGTCCAGATACGCAGTATTTT. Using reference TRBV12-5 and TRBJ2-3 for the parts outside the CDR3, the full variable domain is DARVTQTPRHKVTEMGQEVTMRCQPILGHNTVFWYRQTMMQGLELLAYFRNRAPLDDSGMPKDRFSAEMPDATLATLKIQPSEPRDSAVYFCASGRAGDGPDTQYFGPGTRLTVL.

Note on this clonotype: The CDR3 carries no conserved terminal phenylalanine or tryptophan, so it likely arises from a read error. The limits of the CDR3 on the DNA are not certain, so only TCRdb's listed CDR3 is given. The genes are TRBV11-1 and TRBJ2-5; the table's D call TRBD2 went unverified against the DNA. The germline CDR1 and CDR2 sequences are SGHAT and FQDESV (reference sequence). With termini counted, the CDR3 has 14 amino acids. The CDR3 loop reads CASSGLVEVETQHL.

Comment on this clonotype: A junction boundary mismatches the germline segment, possibly from a read error. The V gene is TRBV6-5, the J gene TRBJ1-1; the D gene is possibly TRBD1 (6 bases). The germline CDR1 and CDR2 sequences are MNHEY and SVGAGI. The CDR3 is 14 residues long. CDR3 amino acids: CTRSYGGANTEAFF. As DNA, the CDR3 is TGTACCAGAAGTTACGGGGGGGCGAACACTGAAGCTTTCTTT.

The chain recombines TRBV6-2 or TRBV6-3 with TRBJ1-1; TRBD1 agrees at 9 bases. The CDR3 consists of 16 residues. In germline, CDR1 is MNHEY, CDR2 SVGEGT. V was pared by 9 bases and J by 2 bases, with 13 bases of the junction left unmatched. DNA for the CDR3: TGTGCCAGTAGACGAGCCGACAGGGGGGATAACACTGAAGCTTTCTTT. Translating gives CASRRADRGDNTEAFF.

A word on this clonotype: Without the conserved terminal phenylalanine or tryptophan, this CDR3 likely stems from a read error. The chain combines TRBV6-1 with TRBJ1-5, with 7 positions matching TRBD1. V shed 1 base, J shed 6 bases, and the junction held 9 bases outside the gene matches. The CDR3 consists of 16 residues. Germline V gene sequence: CDR1 MNHNS, CDR2 SASEGT. CDR3 nucleotides: TGTGCCAGCAGTGAAGGGACAGGCGATAGTACTCAGCCCCAGCATATT. Translating gives CASSEGTGDSTQPQHI.

Turning to this clonotype: Its ends do not fully match the called genes, so a read error is possible. The chain combines TRBV12-3 or TRBV12-4 with TRBJ2-5; weak D call: TRBD2 (6 bases). The CDR3 contains 13 residues. CDR3: CTSSLTVGGTHYF. CDR3 nucleotides: TGTACCAGCAGCTTAACGGTTGGGGGGACCCACTACTTC.

The sample holds a few counts of this clonotype. Lacking the conserved final phenylalanine or tryptophan, this CDR3 likely reflects a read error. The V gene is TRBV11-2, the J gene TRBJ2-1; the D gene is possibly TRBD2 (6 bases). The CDR3 is made up of 16 amino acids. The germline CDR1 and CDR2 sequences are SGHAT and FQNNGV. V was shortened by 0 bases and J by 8 bases, with 17 bases between the two germline ends. In DNA, the CDR3 is TGTGCCAGCAGCTTAGAGCTCCTGGCGGGAATGGATGAGCAGTTCCTC. This sequence encodes CASSLELLAGMDEQFL.

By its share, this clonotype is medium-sized. J is TRBJ2-3 and V is TRBV29-1; TRBD1 matches at 10 bases. With 5 bases clipped from V and 4 bases from J, the junction kept 6 bases outside the gene matches. CDR3 length: 14 amino acids. Germline CDR1 SQVTM, CDR2 ANQGSEA. CDR3 residues: CSVSGTGASDTQYF. The CDR3 DNA sequence: TGCAGCGTTTCCGGGACAGGGGCGTCAGATACGCAGTATTTT.

This clonotype was observed at least ten times. The rearrangement links TRBV10-2 to TRBJ2-2; possibly TRBD1 or TRBD2 for D (5 bases each). CDR1 and CDR2 (germline): WSHSY, SAAADI. This CDR3 is 14 amino acids long. Trimming took 3 bases from V and 3 from J, leaving 8 bases between them. The CDR3 loop is CASSDWGYTGELFF. CDR3 nucleotide sequence: TGCGCCAGCAGTGACTGGGGGTACACCGGGGAGCTGTTTTTT.

This clonotype occurred many times. At one boundary the junction diverges from the germline segment, which might be a read error. The chain has TRBV28 and TRBJ1-2; possibly TRBD1 for D (6 bases). Germline lookup yields CDR1 MDHEN and CDR2 SYDVKM. There are 13 residues in the CDR3. CDR3 DNA: TGTGCCAGCAGGGTCCAGGGGATCGGTGGCTGCACCTTC. Encoded protein: CASRVQGIGGCTF.

About this clonotype itself: The conserved final phenylalanine or tryptophan is absent from the CDR3, which likely points to a read error. This chain links TRBV10-3 with TRBJ2-1; 7 bases are a match to TRBD1. Germline V gene lookup returns CDR1 ENHRY and CDR2 SYGVKD. This CDR3 comprises 15 residues. With 2 bases clipped from V and 11 bases from J, the junction kept 12 bases outside the gene matches. CDR3 bases: TGTGCCATCAGTGAGGCAACAGGGGTGGGGAATAAGCAGTTCTTG. Its translation is CAISEATGVGNKQFL.

The rearrangement joins TRBV20-1 to TRBJ2-5, with a weak D call TRBD1 (6 bases). Trimming shortened V by 6 bases and J by 2 bases, and 22 bases separated the two germline ends. The CDR3 extends over 16 amino acids. Germline V lookup: CDR1 DFQATT, CDR2 SNEGSKA (reference sequence). The CDR3 DNA reads as TGCAGTGCCGATCCGGTCGATGGGACACCACAAGAGACCCAGTACTTC. Its translation: CSADPVDGTPQETQYF.

Points on this clonotype: A junction boundary mismatches the germline segment, possibly from a read error. V and J are TRBV29-1 and TRBJ2-5; D might be TRBD2 (5 bases). Germline V gives CDR1 SQVTM, CDR2 ANQGSEA. The CDR3 has 15 residues. The CDR3 coding sequence is TGCAGCGTTGAATCCGCGGCGGGTAGATGGGAGATCCAGTACTTC. Amino acids: CSVESAAGRWEIQYF.

With respect to this clonotype: A much larger clone lies a single base off, so this may be a read error. The chain joins TRBV7-9 to TRBJ2-3; no clear D gene. The CDR3 runs to 13 residues. Germline V gene data show CDR1 as SEHNR and CDR2 as FQNEAQ (reference sequence). CDR3 loop: CASTLGLTDTQYF. The DNA for the CDR3 is TGTGCCAGCACCTTAGGGCTCACAGATACGCAGTATTTT.

A remark on this clonotype: One junction end disagrees with the germline gene, perhaps due to a read error. This chain connects TRBV6-2 or TRBV6-3 to TRBJ1-5; D is unresolved. This CDR3 spans 15 amino acids. In germline, CDR1 is MNHEY, CDR2 SVGEGT. The CDR3 nucleotides are TGTGCCAGCATCCTCGATAGCTATAGCAATCAGCCCCAACATTTT. Translating it yields CASILDSYSNQPQHF.

This clonotype was seen repeatedly, ten times or more. J is TRBJ1-6 and V is TRBV6-1; D unclear. The CDR3 covers 16 residues. CDR1 is MNHNS, CDR2 SASEGT, per germline. Trimming took 6 bases from V and 8 from J, leaving 20 bases between them. In DNA, the CDR3 is TGTGCCAGCAGCAAGGAGGCGCTGCAGGCCTATTCACCCCTCCACTTT. It encodes CASSKEALQAYSPLHF.

As for this clonotype: Germline is not matched at one junction end, which may reflect a read error. The genes are TRBV6-1 and TRBJ2-2; TRBD2 aligns across 10 bases. Germline V CDR1 and CDR2: MNHNS, SASEGT. CDR3 length: 19 residues. CDR3 in amino acids: CACSDGESGAGGDTGELFF. CDR3 sequence (DNA): TGTGCCTGCAGTGATGGAGAATCAGGAGCGGGAGGGGACACCGGGGAGCTGTTTTTT.

A note on this clonotype: Mismatch with germline at one junction end may stem from a read error. The chain carries TRBV6-1 and TRBJ2-5; D unclear. This CDR3 has 15 residues. Germline loops: CDR1 MNHNS, CDR2 SASEGT. CDR3 coding DNA: TGTGCCAGCAGGGAAGCAGGTGGGATCTACAATGAGCAGTACTTC. It codes for CASREAGGIYNEQYF.